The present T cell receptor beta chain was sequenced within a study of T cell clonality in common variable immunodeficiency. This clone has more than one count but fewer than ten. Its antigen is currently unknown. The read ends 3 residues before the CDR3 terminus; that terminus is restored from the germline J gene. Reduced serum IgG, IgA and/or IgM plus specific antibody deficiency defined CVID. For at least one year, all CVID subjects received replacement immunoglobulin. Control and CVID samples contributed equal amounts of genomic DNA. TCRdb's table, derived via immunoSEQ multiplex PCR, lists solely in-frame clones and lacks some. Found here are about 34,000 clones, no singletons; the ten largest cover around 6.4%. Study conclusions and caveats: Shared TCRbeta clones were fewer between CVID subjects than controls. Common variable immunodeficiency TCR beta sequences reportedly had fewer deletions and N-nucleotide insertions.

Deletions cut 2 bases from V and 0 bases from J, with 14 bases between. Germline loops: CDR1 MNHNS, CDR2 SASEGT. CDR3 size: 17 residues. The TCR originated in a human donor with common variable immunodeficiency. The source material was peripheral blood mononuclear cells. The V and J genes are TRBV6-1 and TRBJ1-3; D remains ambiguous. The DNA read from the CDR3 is TGTGCCAGCAGTGAATATCCCCAGGCCGGCTCTGGAAACACC. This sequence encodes CASSEYPQAGSGNT. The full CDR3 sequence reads CASSEYPQAGSGNTIYF.